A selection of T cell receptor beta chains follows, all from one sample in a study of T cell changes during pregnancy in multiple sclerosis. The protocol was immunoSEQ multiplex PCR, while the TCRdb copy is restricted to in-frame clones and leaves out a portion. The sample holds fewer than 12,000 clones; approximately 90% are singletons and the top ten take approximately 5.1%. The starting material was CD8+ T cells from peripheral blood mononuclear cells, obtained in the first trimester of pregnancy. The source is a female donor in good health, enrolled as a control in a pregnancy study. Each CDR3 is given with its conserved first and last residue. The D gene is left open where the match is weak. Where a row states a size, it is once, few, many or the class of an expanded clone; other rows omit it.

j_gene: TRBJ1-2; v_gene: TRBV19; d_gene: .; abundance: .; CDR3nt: TGTGCCAGCTCATACGGGGAGGCTTCTAACTATGGCTACACCTTC; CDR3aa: CASSYGEASNYGYTF
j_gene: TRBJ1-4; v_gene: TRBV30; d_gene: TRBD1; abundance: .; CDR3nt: TGTGCCTGGAGTGTACAGGGGTCAACTAATGAAAAACTGTTTTTT; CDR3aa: CAWSVQGSTNEKLFF
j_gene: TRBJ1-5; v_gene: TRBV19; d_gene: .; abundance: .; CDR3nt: TGTGCCAGTAGTGGGAGGAGGAATAGCAATCAGCCCCAGCATTTT; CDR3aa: CASSGRRNSNQPQHF
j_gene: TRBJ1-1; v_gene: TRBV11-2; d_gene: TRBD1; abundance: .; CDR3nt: TGTGCCAGCAGCTCCAGGGGGCTAATGAACACTGAAGCTTTCTTT; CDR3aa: CASSSRGLMNTEAFF
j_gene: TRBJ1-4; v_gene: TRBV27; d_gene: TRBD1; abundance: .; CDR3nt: TGTGCCAGCAGGTACAGGGGGCTGGCTAATGAAAAACTGTTTTTT; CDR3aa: CASRYRGLANEKLFF
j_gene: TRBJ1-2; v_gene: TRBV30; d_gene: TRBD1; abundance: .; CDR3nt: TGTGCCTGGAGCTATCCCGGGACAGGGTATGGCTACACCTTC; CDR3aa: CAWSYPGTGYGYTF
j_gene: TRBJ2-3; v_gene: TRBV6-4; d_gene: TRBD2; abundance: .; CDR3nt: TGTGCCAGCAGCCCGACTAGCGGGGGGGCGAGAGATACGCAGTATTTT; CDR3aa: CASSPTSGGARDTQYF
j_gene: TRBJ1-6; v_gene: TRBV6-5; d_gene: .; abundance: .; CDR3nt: TGTGCCAGCTTCCAGGACAGTAATTCACCCCTCCACTTT; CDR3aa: CASFQDSNSPLHF
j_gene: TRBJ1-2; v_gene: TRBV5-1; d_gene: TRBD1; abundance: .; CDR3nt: TGCGCCAGCAGCCCCGGGACAGGGGGCTATGGCTACACCTTC; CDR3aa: CASSPGTGGYGYTF
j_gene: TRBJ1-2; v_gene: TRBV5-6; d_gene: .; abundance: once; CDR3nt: TGTGCCAGCAGCCCCGCGGGCCGTCCGGATGGCTACACCTTC; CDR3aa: CASSPAGRPDGYTF
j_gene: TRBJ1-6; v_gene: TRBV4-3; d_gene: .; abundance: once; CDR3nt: TGCGCCAGCAGCCAAGATAATCAGGGGCGCGGGAATTCACCCCTCCACTTT; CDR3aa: CASSQDNQGRGNSPLHF
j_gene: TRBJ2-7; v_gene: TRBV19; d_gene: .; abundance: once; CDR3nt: TGTGCCAGTAGTGAGTTCGTCTCCTACGAGCAGTACTTC; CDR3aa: CASSEFVSYEQYF
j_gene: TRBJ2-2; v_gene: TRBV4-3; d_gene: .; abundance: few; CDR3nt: TGCGCCAGCAGCCAAGATCTCCCTGAAGGAGTATCCTTTCCTTACACCGGGGAGCTGTTTTTT; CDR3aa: CASSQDLPEGVSFPYTGELFF
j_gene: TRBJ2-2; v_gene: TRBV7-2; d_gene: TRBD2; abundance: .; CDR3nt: TGTGCCAGCAGCCCTGGACTAGCATCACCCCCGGCGGAGCTGTTTTTT; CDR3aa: CASSPGLASPPAELFF
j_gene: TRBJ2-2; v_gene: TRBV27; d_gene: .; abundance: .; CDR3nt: TGTGCCAGCAGTTTCAGCACCGGGGAGCTGTTTTTT; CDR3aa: CASSFSTGELFF
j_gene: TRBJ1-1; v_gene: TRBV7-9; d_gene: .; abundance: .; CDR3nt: TGTGCCAGCAGCCTAAGGGGCACTGAAGCTTTCTTT; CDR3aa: CASSLRGTEAFF
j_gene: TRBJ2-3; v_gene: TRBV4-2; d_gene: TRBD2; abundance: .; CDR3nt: TGTGCCAGCAGCCAAGATAGAGGATCGGGGGGGACCACAGATACGCAGTATTTT; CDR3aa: CASSQDRGSGGTTDTQYF
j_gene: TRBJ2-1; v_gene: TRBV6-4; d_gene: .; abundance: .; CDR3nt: TGTGCCAGCAGTGAGGCGGGGAATAGGAATGAGCAGTTCTTC; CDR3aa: CASSEAGNRNEQFF
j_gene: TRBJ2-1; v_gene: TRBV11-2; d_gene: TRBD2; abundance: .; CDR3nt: TGTGCCAGCAGCTTTCCCATAGCGGGGGGGGCCCCGAATGAGCAGTTCTTC; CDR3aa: CASSFPIAGGAPNEQFF
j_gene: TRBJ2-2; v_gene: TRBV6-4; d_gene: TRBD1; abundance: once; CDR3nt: TGTGCCAGCAGCCGGGACAGGGAAACCGGGGAGCTGTTTTTT; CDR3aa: CASSRDRETGELFF
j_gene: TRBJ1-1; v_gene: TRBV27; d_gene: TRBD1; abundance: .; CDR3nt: TGTGCCAGCAGTTTATCCCCAGGGGGGAGCACTGAAGCTTTCTTT; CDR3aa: CASSLSPGGSTEAFF
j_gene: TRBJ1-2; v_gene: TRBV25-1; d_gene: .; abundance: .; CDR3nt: TGTGCCACCTCGGAGGGGAGCTATGGCTACACCTTC; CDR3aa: CATSEGSYGYTF
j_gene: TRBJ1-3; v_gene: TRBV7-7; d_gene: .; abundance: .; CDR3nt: TGTGCTAGCAGACACAGGTCCGGTGACTGGGACACCATATATTTT; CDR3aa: CASRHRSGDWDTIYF
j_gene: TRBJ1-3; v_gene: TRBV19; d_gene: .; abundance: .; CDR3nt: TGTGCCAGTACAGGAAACACCATATATTTT; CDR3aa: CASTGNTIYF
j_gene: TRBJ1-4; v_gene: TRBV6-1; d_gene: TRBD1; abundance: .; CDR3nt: TGTGCCAGCAGTGGACCGGACAGGGTTGGGGAAAAACTGTTTTTT; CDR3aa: CASSGPDRVGEKLFF
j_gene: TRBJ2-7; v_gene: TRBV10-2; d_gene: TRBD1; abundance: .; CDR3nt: TGCGCCAGCAGCTCCGGACAGGTATCCTACGAGCAGTACTTC; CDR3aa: CASSSGQVSYEQYF
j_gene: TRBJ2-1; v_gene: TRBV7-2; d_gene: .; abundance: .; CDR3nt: TGTGCCAGCAGCTTGCTCCCGGGAGTCTACAATGAGCAGTTCTTC; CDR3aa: CASSLLPGVYNEQFF
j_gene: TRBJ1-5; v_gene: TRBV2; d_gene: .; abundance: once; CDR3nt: TGTGCCAGCAGTGAAAAGGGGGGGGAACAGCCCCAGCATTTT; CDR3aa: CASSEKGGEQPQHF
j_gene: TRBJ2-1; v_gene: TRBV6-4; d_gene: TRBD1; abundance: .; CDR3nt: TGTGCCAGCAGTGACTCTATGGCAGGGGGCAATGAGCAGTTCTTC; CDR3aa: CASSDSMAGGNEQFF
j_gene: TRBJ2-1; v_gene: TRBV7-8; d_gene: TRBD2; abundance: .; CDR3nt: TGTGCCAGCAGCGGATTAGCGGGAGATTTTCATATTGAGCAGTTCTTC; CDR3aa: CASSGLAGDFHIEQFF
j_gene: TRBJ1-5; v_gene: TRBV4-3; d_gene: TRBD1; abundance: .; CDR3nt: TGCGCCAGCAGCCAAAATACAGGGGTGGATCAGCCCCAGCATTTT; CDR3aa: CASSQNTGVDQPQHF
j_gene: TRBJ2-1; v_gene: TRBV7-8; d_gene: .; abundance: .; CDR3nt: TGTGCCAGCAGCTTAGTGGGGGGGCGAAGCTCCTACAATGAGCAGTTCTTC; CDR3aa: CASSLVGGRSSYNEQFF
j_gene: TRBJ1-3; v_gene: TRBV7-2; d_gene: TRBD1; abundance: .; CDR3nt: TGTGCCAGCAGCTTACAGGGGGCGGCAAACACCATATATTTT; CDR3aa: CASSLQGAANTIYF
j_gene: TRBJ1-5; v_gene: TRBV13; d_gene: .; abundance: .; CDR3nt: TGTGCCAGCAGCTTAGGCAGTTTCAATCAGCCCCAGCATTTT; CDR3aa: CASSLGSFNQPQHF
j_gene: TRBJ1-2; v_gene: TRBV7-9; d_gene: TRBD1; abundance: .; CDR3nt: TGTGCCAGCAGCCAAAACAGGGGAAACTCCTATGGCTACACCTTC; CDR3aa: CASSQNRGNSYGYTF
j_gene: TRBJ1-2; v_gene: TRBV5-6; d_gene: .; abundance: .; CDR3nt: TGTGCCAGCAGCTTAGGGGACAACTTATATGGCTACACCTTC; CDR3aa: CASSLGDNLYGYTF
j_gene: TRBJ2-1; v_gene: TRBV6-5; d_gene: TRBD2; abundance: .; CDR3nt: TGTGCCAGCAGAACCGGGACTAGCGCCTACAATGAGCAGTTCTTC; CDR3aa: CASRTGTSAYNEQFF
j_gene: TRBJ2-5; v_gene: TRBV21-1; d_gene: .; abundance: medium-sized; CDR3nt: TGTGCCAGCAGCAAAGATCTAGCGGGGGGGAAGGAGACCCAGTACTTC; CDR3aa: CASSKDLAGGKETQYF
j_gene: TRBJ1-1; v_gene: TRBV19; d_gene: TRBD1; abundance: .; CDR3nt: TGTGCCAGTAGTACCTGGGACAGCTTGAACACTGAAGCTTTCTTT; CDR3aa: CASSTWDSLNTEAFF
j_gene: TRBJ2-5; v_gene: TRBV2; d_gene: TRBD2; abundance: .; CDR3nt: TGTGCCAGCAGTGAAGCCACCCTAGCGGTGCAAGAGACCCAGTACTTC; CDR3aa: CASSEATLAVQETQYF
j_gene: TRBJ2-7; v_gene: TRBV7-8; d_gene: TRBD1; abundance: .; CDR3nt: TGTGCCAGCAGCCCGACGACAGGGGTGGTCTACGAGCAGTACTTC; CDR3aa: CASSPTTGVVYEQYF
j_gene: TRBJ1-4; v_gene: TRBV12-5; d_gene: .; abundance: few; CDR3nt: TGTGCTAGTGGTATCAGATCCCGAAATGAAAAACTGTTTTTT; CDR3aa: CASGIRSRNEKLFF
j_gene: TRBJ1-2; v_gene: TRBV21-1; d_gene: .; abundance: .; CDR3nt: TGTGCCAGCAGCACACCACGTCCGGACAGGGGGGTTCCTAACTATGGCTACACCTTC; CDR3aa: CASSTPRPDRGVPNYGYTF
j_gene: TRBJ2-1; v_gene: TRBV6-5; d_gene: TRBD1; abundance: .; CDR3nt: TGTGCCAGCAGTCAGACAGGGATCGATGAGCAGTTCTTC; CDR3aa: CASSQTGIDEQFF
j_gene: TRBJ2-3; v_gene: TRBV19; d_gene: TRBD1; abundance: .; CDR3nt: TGTGCCAGTAGTACAGGGGGTTCGTACTCTGGGGCAGATACGCAGTATTTT; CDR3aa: CASSTGGSYSGADTQYF
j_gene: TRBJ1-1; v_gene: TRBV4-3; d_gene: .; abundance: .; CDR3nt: TGCGCCAGCAGCCAAGACAGGTCCATGAACACTGAAGCTTTCTTT; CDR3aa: CASSQDRSMNTEAFF
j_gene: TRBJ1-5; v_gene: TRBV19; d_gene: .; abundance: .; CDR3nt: TGTGCCAGTAGTATGGGGGGACTGTATAGCAATCAGCCCCAGCATTTT; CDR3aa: CASSMGGLYSNQPQHF